This record concerns one T cell receptor beta chain sequence. The sample is drawn from a study of blood T cell repertoires in COVID-19. Background on the study: Acute-phase and convalescent COVID-19 samples originated in the United States, Italy and Spain.

From germline, CDR1 is LNHDA and CDR2 SQIVND (reference sequence). The V end lost 5 bases, the J end lost 4 bases, and 15 bases lay between the germline ends. CDR3 length: 14 residues. Authors' processing steps: Using reference gene primer amplification, nucleated cell counts were estimated. The assay was immunoSEQ multiplex PCR, and TCRdb's table has in-frame clones only and misses some. That table is the source of V, J and clone size, and D and trimming were worked out from the DNA. The table records 350,000 to 450,000 clones, 90% to 95% of them present only once. Residents of about two dozen US areas, aged roughly 18 to 95 years, made up the participants. Allocation to cohorts depended on clinical history reported by the participants.

The rearrangement links TRBV19 to TRBJ2-7; maybe TRBD1 (6 bases). The sequencing input was PBMCs or T cells enriched from blood (not recorded which). The receptor's source is a woman aged 40 to 50 who had been exposed to COVID-19. The chain's CDR3 is CASSSKQGTYEQYF. For the CDR3, the DNA is TGTGCCAGTAGTTCCAAACAGGGAACGTACGAGCAGTACTTC.